The 7 T cell receptor beta chains presented below share a single source sample, sequenced in a study of blood T cell repertoires in COVID-19. Sequencing was performed with immunoSEQ multiplex PCR; in TCRdb, only in-frame clones are kept and a portion is missing. The sample includes 150,000 to 190,000 clones, roughly 85% seen only once; the top ten take roughly 8%. The source material was peripheral blood. These receptors all stem from a woman aged 60 to 75 with COVID-19, enrolled during active disease.

The gene calls are TRBV2 and TRBJ1-3; possibly TRBD1 for D (5 bases). The CDR3 loop spans 15 amino acids. V lost 4 bases, J lost 0 bases, and 10 bases lay in between. Germline V gene lookup returns CDR1 SNHLY and CDR2 FYNNEI. The CDR3 coding sequence is TGTGCCAGCAGTGTAGCAGGGAGCTCTGGAAACACCATATATTTT. Translation: CASSVAGSSGNTIYF.

J is TRBJ1-5 and V is TRBV15; D remains unclear. The V gene lost 0 bases and the J gene lost 4 bases, with 13 bases spanning the gap. This CDR3 is 16 amino acids long. Germline-derived CDR1 and CDR2 are LNHNV and YYDKDF (reference sequence). The CDR3 nucleotides read TGTGCCACCAGCAGAGATTCCAGGCCTACAAATCAGCCCCAGCATTTT. It specifies CATSRDSRPTNQPQHF.

As to this clone: The same CDR3 can be traced to other DNA sequences in this sample. This chain connects TRBV7-9 to TRBJ1-1, with D perhaps matching TRBD1 (6 bases). The CDR3 is made up of 13 amino acids. In germline, CDR1 is SEHNR, CDR2 FQNEAQ (reference sequence). Trimming pared 0 bases from V and 5 bases from J, leaving 7 bases between. Written as DNA, the CDR3 is TGTGCCAGCAGCTTAGCCCAGGGGACTGAAGCTTTCTTT. It codes for CASSLAQGTEAFF.

J is TRBJ1-2 and V is TRBV7-2; 10 bases match TRBD1. The CDR3 is made up of 14 amino acids. Germline V gene lookup returns CDR1 SGHTA and CDR2 FQGNSA. The trim removed 6 bases at V and 6 bases at J, leaving 7 bases unmatched. In DNA form, the CDR3 reads TGTGCCAGCAGTTTTAAGGGGACAGGGGATGGCTACACCTTC. It codes for CASSFKGTGDGYTF. Drawing the rest from reference TRBV7-2 and TRBJ1-2, the complete variable domain is GAGVSQSPSNKVTEKGKDVELRCDPISGHTALYWYRQSLGQGLEFLIYFQGNSAPDKSGLPSDRFSAERTGGSVSTLTIQRTQQEDSAVYLCASSFKGTGDGYTFGSGTRLTVV.

Of note for this clone: At one end, the junction sequence differs from germline, possibly due to a read error. This chain uses TRBV18 with TRBJ2-3; no clear D gene. Looked up from germline, CDR1 is KGHSH and CDR2 is LQKENI. CDR3 length: 16 amino acids. The CDR3 reads CASSSQSPQPTVTQYF. The CDR3, as DNA: TGTGCCAGCTCATCCCAATCCCCACAGCCCACAGTTACGCAGTATTTT.

This chain uses TRBV7-9 with TRBJ2-5, with D unclear. V was shortened by 3 bases and J by 2 bases, with 7 bases between the two germline ends. CDR3 size: 13 residues. Per the germline V gene, CDR1 is SEHNR and CDR2 is FQNEAQ (reference sequence). As DNA, the CDR3 is TGTGCCAGCAGCTTTGGGCGTCAAGAGACCCAGTACTTC. Translation gives CASSFGRQETQYF.

The chain carries TRBV5-5 and TRBJ2-7, with D possibly being TRBD1 (5 bases). The V and J ends lost 3 bases and 2 bases respectively, with 12 bases between them. The CDR3 spans 14 residues. Germline V gene lookup returns CDR1 SGHKS and CDR2 YYEKEE (reference sequence). Here the CDR3 reads CASSYDSNPYEQYF. For the CDR3, the DNA is TGTGCCAGCAGCTACGACAGTAATCCCTACGAGCAGTACTTC. Full variable domain (rest looked up from reference TRBV5-5 and TRBJ2-7): DAGVTQSPTHLIKTRGQQVTLRCSPISGHKSVSWYQQVLGQGPQFIFQYYEKEERGRGNFPDRFSARQFPNYSSELNVNALLLGDSALYLCASSYDSNPYEQYFGPGTRLTVT.